Reported below is one TCR beta chain. This clonotype came up a few times. No cognate antigen has been identified for it. Nothing much larger sits one base from this clone, and base qualities are not available. Here V drops 4 bases and J drops 3 bases, and the junction holds 4 bases not matched to any gene. Spanning cysteine to phenylalanine, the CDR3 consists of 15 amino acids. Here the CDR3 DNA is all that survives: 45 bases in frame from base 1. The germline V gene gives CDR1 as SGHRS and CDR2 as YFSETQ. The entry originates in a study of blood T cells in healthy people across ages (dated by TCRdb to the mid-2010s). For the wider study: Template switching captured roughly one uniquely barcoded TCR beta cDNA molecule per two T cells in model experiments. Four age groups were formed from the donors: young (average roughly 16 years), middle-aged (around 41), aged (under 70) and long-lived (around 82). The study analyzed two additional independent replicas of 1 million unique cDNA reads from the same blood draw for two donors, one aged 18 to 29 and one aged 80 or older. Age-related changes in TCR beta repertoire diversity were measured in the study by deep sequencing normalized with unique cDNA molecular identifiers. To avoid experimental bias, donors of different ages were spread randomly across the sequencing lanes.

The donors were under 40 Caucasian individuals from Russia, aged 6 to 90 years, who were systemically healthy. Each donor gave approximately 10 milliliters of peripheral blood, collected into EDTA-treated Vacutainer tubes. PBMCs were isolated by Ficoll-Paque density-gradient centrifugation, with at least 6 million obtained per sample. Total RNA, at least 6 micrograms per sample, was extracted from PBMCs with Trizol reagent. For every donor, flow cytometry on a PBMC aliquot measured the percentage of naive CD45RAhigh/CD27high T cells. What the research found in general, with its limitations: Bulk unsorted PBMC profiling prevented conclusive comparison of naive and antigen-experienced compartments. Estimates of total diversity based on one million sequenced T cells were considered lower bounds and underestimates. As age increased, observed TCR beta diversity per million T cells dropped in a roughly linear way, and a significant reduction was already evident by age about 40. The CMV infection status of donors was not known, potentially confounding age-related changes in expanded clonotypes. Compared with the aged group, the long-lived group had more naive CD4+ T cells, fewer expanded clones and increased TCR diversity, suggesting age selection. A strong correlation was found between observed TCR beta diversity and the percentage of naive T cells measured by flow cytometry.

Library generation was performed with 5' RACE. This sample was sequenced with an Illumina HiSeq 2500. A second PCR of about 7 to 12 cycles was run with a J-beta primer mix and a sample-barcoded 5' primer. A template-switch 5' adaptor carrying 12 random nucleotides introduced a unique molecular identifier onto each TCR beta cDNA molecule. At least 3 million CDR3-containing paired-end reads were obtained from each sample. First-strand cDNA was synthesized from all RNA with the Mint cDNA synthesis kit, primed by a TRBC-specific oligonucleotide. Following uracil-DNA glycosylase treatment, all cDNA underwent a first 18-cycle PCR with the universal primers M1SS and BC2_uni_R. In the authors' own workflow: Each sample was normalized by randomly selecting 1 million high-quality reads, each carrying a distinct molecular identifier. Reads sharing molecular identifiers were discarded rather than binned into consensus sequences. MiTCR, run with a Q25 quality threshold and the strictest error-elimination algorithm, handled CDR3 identification, clonotype clustering and error correction. A nonparametric unseen species model with Euler transformation was used to estimate lower-bound total TCR beta diversity. Using fastp at Q25 and MiXCR, TCRdb reprocessed the public reads and kept productive beta chains. Each CDR3 protein gets just one entry, which takes the most common genes and DNA from the rows behind it. The V and J calls follow TCRdb's processing rather than the paper's. The sample table contains roughly 1.6 million distinct CDR3 sequences; only one count was recorded for roughly 32% of them. The top ten constitute over 9% of the sample.

The chain was built from TRBV5-1 and TRBJ2-2; 9 junctional bases match TRBD1. Sequences were obtained from blood. This receptor was taken from a woman in her twenties or thirties in good health. In nucleotide form, the sequence is TGCGCCAGCAGCCCGGGGGACAGGGACACCGGGGAGCTGTTTTTT. Translation gives CASSPGDRDTGELFF.